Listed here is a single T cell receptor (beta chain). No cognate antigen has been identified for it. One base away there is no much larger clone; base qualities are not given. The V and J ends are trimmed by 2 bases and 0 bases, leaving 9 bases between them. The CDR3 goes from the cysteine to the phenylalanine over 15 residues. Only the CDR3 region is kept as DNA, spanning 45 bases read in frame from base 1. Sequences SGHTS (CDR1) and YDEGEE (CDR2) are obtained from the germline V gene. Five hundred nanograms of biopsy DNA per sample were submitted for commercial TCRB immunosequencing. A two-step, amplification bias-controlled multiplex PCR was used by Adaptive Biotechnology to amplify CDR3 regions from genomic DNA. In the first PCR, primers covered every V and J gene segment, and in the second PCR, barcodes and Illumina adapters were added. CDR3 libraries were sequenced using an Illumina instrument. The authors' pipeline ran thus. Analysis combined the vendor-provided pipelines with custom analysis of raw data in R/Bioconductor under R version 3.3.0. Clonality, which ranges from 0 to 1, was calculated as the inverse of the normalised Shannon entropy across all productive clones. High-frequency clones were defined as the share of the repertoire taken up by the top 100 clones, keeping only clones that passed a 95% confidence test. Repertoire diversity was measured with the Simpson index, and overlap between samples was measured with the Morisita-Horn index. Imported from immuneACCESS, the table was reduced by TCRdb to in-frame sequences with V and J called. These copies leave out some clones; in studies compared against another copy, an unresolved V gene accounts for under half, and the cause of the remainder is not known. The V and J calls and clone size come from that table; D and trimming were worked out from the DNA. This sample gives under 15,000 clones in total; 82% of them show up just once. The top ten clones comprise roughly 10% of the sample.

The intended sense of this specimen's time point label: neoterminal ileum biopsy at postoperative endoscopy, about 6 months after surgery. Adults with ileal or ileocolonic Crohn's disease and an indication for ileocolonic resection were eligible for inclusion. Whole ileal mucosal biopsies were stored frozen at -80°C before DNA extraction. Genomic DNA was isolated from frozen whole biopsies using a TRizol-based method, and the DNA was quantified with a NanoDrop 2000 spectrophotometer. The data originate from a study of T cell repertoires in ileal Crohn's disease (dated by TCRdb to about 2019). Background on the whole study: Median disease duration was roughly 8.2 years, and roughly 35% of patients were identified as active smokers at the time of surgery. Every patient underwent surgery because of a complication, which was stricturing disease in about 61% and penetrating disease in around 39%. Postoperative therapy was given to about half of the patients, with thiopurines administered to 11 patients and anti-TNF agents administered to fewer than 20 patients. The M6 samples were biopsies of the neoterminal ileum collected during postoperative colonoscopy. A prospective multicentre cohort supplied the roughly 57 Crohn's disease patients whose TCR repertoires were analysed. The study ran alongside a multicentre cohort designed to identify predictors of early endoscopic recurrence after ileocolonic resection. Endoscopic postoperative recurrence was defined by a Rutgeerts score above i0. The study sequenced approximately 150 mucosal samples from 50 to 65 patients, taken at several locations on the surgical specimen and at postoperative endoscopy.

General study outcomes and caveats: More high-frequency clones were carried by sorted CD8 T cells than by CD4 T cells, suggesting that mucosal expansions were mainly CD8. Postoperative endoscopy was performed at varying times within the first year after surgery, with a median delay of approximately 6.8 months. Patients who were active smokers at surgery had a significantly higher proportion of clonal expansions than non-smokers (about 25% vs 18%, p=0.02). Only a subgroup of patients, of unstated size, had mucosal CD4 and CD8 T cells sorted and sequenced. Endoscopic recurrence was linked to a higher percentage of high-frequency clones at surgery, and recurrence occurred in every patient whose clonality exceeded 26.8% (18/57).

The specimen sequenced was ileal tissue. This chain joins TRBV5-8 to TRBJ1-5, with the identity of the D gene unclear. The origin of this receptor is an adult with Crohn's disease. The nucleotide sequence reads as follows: TGTGCCAGCAGCTTCCGACACCTTAGCAATCAGCCCCAGCATTTT. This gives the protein CASSFRHLSNQPQHF.